The 14 T cell receptor beta chains reported below all come from one sample, sequenced in a study of shared clonotypes between healthy human individuals. Produced via immunoSEQ multiplex PCR; TCRdb's table is partial and in-frame only. The sample comprises 2 million to 3 million clones, over 85% of which are singletons, and around 0.14% rests with the top ten. Specimen: naive CD4+ T cells sorted from blood. Subset: CD45RA+ positively selected. These receptors all come from a man younger than 35 in good health.

The gene calls are TRBV5-8 and TRBJ2-7; TRBD2 aligns across 7 bases. The CDR3 has 13 residues. The germline CDR1 and CDR2 sequences are SGHTS and YDEGEE. J was trimmed by 4 bases and V by 0 bases; bases with no gene match: 1. CDR3 amino acids: CASSLAGRYEQYF. The DNA for the CDR3 is TGTGCCAGCAGCTTGGCCGGGAGGTACGAGCAGTACTTC. The variable domain in full, with the rest retrieved from reference TRBV5-8 and TRBJ2-7, is EAGVTQSPTHLIKTRGQQATLRCSPISGHTSVYWYQQALGLGLQFLLWYDEGEERNRGNFPPRFSGRQFPNYSSELNVNALELEDSALYLCASSLAGRYEQYFGPGTRLTVT.

The genes are TRBV9 and TRBJ1-1; unclear D gene. CDR1 and CDR2 (germline): SGDLS, YYNGEE. Trimming removed 5 bases at V and 2 bases at J, with 7 bases between. The CDR3 length is 12 residues. The CDR3 nucleotides are TGTGCCAGCAGAGGTCTTAACACTGAAGCTTTCTTT. This codes for CASRGLNTEAFF.

The rearrangement uses TRBV11-2 and TRBJ2-5, with 8 bases fitting TRBD1. V was pared by 6 bases and J by 2 bases, with 5 bases of the junction left unmatched. CDR3 length: 14 residues. CDR1 and CDR2 (germline): SGHAT, FQNNGV. CDR3 sequence reads: CASSSTGVQETQYF. As DNA, the CDR3 is TGTGCCAGCAGTTCGACAGGGGTGCAAGAGACCCAGTACTTC. The entire variable domain, with the rest obtained from reference TRBV11-2 and TRBJ2-5, is as follows: EAGVAQSPRYKIIEKRQSVAFWCNPISGHATLYWYQQILGQGPKLLIQFQNNGVVDDSQLPKDRFSAERLKGVDSTLKIQPAKLEDSAVYLCASSSTGVQETQYFGPGTRLLVL.

There are a few counts of this clone. V gene TRBV6-1 combines with J gene TRBJ1-3; 9 bases agree with TRBD1. V gave up 3 bases and J gave up 4 bases; unmatched junction bases: 10. CDR1 and CDR2 from the germline V gene are MNHNS and SASEGT. The CDR3 runs 17 residues. The CDR3 DNA is TGTGCCAGCAGTGATTTCGGCGGTGGACAGGGGGGAAACACCATATATTTT. This translates into CASSDFGGGQGGNTIYF.

The gene calls are TRBV6-5 and TRBJ2-1, with D uncertain. Germline V gives CDR1 MNHEY, CDR2 SVGAGI. The CDR3 totals 11 residues. V lost 6 bases, J lost 8 bases, and 8 bases lay in between. CDR3 amino acids: CASRMNDEQFF. The CDR3 region has the DNA TGTGCCAGCAGAATGAACGATGAGCAGTTCTTC.

A word on this clone: The same CDR3 arises from other DNA sequences in this sample as well. V is TRBV6-5 and J is TRBJ2-5; 11 nucleotides align to TRBD1. CDR1 MNHEY and CDR2 SVGAGI come from the germline V gene. V shed 5 bases and J 4 bases; nucleotides not matched to a gene: 6. This CDR3 is built from 15 residues. In nucleotides, the CDR3 is TGTGCCAGCAGTCGCGGACAGGGGGCGGGAGAGACCCAGTACTTC. It specifies CASSRGQGAGETQYF.

The V and J genes are TRBV5-1 and TRBJ2-7; D not certain. The CDR3 sequence is 14 residues long. V was cut by 0 bases and J by 2 bases, with 9 bases left in between. CDR1 is SGHRS and CDR2 is YFSETQ in the germline V gene. DNA for the CDR3: TGCGCCAGCAGCTTGGCTCCGCAAACCTACGAGCAGTACTTC. Amino acid sequence: CASSLAPQTYEQYF.

The chain carries TRBV10-3 and TRBJ2-1, with D possibly matching TRBD2 (7 bases). This CDR3 comprises 15 residues. V dropped 8 bases and J dropped 4 bases, with 18 bases sitting between them. In germline, CDR1 is ENHRY, CDR2 SYGVKD. CDR3 DNA: TGTGCCATCTGGGGGGGGGCTAGCGGATACAATGAGCAGTTCTTC. It translates to CAIWGGASGYNEQFF.

The chain carries TRBV28 and TRBJ2-3; 11 bases fit TRBD2. The germline CDR1 and CDR2 sequences are MDHEN and SYDVKM. Trimming at V came to 3 bases and at J to 0 bases, leaving 8 bases not matched to a gene. The CDR3 loop spans 18 amino acids. CDR3 residues: CASSFWASGGTSTDTQYF. The DNA for the CDR3 is TGTGCCAGCAGTTTCTGGGCTAGCGGGGGGACTAGCACAGATACGCAGTATTTT. Based on the CDR3 plus reference TRBV28 and TRBJ2-3, the full variable domain is DVKVTQSSRYLVKRTGEKVFLECVQDMDHENMFWYRQDPGLGLRLIYFSYDVKMKEKGDIPEGYSVSREKKERFSLILESASTNQTSMYLCASSFWASGGTSTDTQYFGPGTRLTVL.

This clone was recorded once. This specimen includes other DNA sequences encoding the same CDR3. V usage is TRBV5-1 and J usage is TRBJ2-7; D unresolved. From germline, CDR1 is SGHRS and CDR2 YFSETQ. The CDR3 spans 12 residues. Trimming shortened V by 0 bases and J by 5 bases, and 6 bases separated the two germline ends. CDR3 bases: TGCGCCAGCAGCTTGGGCTTGGACGAGCAGTACTTC. It yields the protein CASSLGLDEQYF.

The chain combines TRBV28 with TRBJ1-1; the match to TRBD1 covers 7 bases. The CDR3 is made up of 13 amino acids. Per the germline V gene, CDR1 is MDHEN and CDR2 is SYDVKM. The V segment lost 6 bases and the J segment 7 bases; nucleotides outside the gene matches: 8. The CDR3 region is CASSRQGVSEAFF. The CDR3 DNA is TGTGCCAGCAGCCGACAGGGTGTAAGTGAAGCTTTCTTT.

The CDR3 protein is CASSTQGPLSPLHF. The DNA of the CDR3 is TGTGCCAGTAGCACTCAGGGGCCACTTTCACCCCTCCACTTT. V gene TRBV19 combines with J gene TRBJ1-6; a possible D gene is TRBD1 (6 bases). CDR1 and CDR2 (germline): LNHDA, SQIVND (reference sequence). The ends were cut back, 6 bases at V and 9 bases at J, with 15 bases in the middle. This CDR3 has 14 amino acids.

This clone has a single count. The V call is TRBV4-1, the J call TRBJ2-5, with D tentatively TRBD2 (5 bases). CDR3 size: 15 residues. CDR1 and CDR2 from the germline V gene are MGHRA and YSYEKL. V lost 3 bases, J lost 2 bases, and 13 bases lay in between. The CDR3 region is CASSQASGPQETQYF. The CDR3 DNA follows: TGCGCCAGCAGCCAGGCAAGCGGACCACAAGAGACCCAGTACTTC.

This rearrangement joins TRBV30 to TRBJ2-5; no clear D gene. The J call may not be correct, given that the DNA end is closer to TRBJ2-7. The CDR3 spans 12 residues. The germline gives CDR1 GTSNPN, CDR2 SVGIG (reference sequence). CDR3 amino acids: CASGPERLEQYF. Written as DNA, the CDR3 is TGTGCCTCGGGTCCCGAACGGCTCGAGCAGTACTTC.